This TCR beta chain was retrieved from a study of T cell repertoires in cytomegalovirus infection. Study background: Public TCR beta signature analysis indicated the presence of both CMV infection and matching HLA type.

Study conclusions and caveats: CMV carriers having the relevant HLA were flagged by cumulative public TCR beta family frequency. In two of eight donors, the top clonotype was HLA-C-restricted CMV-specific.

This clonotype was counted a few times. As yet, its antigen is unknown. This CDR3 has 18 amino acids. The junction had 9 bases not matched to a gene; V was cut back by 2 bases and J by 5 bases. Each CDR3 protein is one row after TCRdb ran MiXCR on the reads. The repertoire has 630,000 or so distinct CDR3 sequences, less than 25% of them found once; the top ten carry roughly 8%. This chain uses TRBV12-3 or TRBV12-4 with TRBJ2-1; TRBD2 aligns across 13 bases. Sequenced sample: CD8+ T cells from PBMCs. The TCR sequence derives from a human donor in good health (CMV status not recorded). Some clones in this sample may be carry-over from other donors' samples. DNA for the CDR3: TGTGCCAGCAGTTTACCCCTTCGACTAGCGGGGGGCCACAATGAGCAGTTCTTC. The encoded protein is CASSLPLRLAGGHNEQFF.